Presented here are 13 T cell receptor beta chains from one specimen sequenced in a study of regulatory T cells in long-lasting Graves disease. TCR beta libraries were built with iRepertoire HTBI primers and Arm-PCR of CDR3 regions. TCRdb called the multiplex PCR reads again in MiXCR, with one record for every CDR3 protein. The repertoire holds 500,000 or so distinct CDR3 sequences, with around 16% as singletons. Documented time point: newly diagnosed GD, antithyroid drugs for less than 3 months. TCR sequences were obtained from RNA taken from PBMCs. The data were also submitted as part of a second study, on T cells in Graves' hyperthyroidism and ophthalmopathy.

The specimen was peripheral blood mononuclear cells (PBMCs), collected at new diagnosis, from a patient treated with antithyroid drugs. Receptors were obtained from a woman aged 35-65 years with Graves disease.

This clonotype came up many times. The chain recombines TRBV7-8 with TRBJ1-1; 7 positions match TRBD1. CDR3 length: 14 amino acids. V dropped 5 bases and J dropped 4; count of bases not matched to a gene: 7. Germline loops: CDR1 SGHVS, CDR2 FQNEAQ. The CDR3 here is CASSQREGATEAFF. The CDR3 region has the DNA TGTGCCAGCAGCCAACGGGAGGGGGCCACTGAAGCTTTCTTT.

This clonotype was detected ten times or more. V and J are TRBV6-1 and TRBJ1-1; D ambiguous. Germline V gives CDR1 MNHNS, CDR2 SASEGT. The CDR3 has 13 residues. V dropped 7 bases and J dropped 8 bases, with 17 bases sitting between them. CDR3 sequence: CASISDAPGEAFF. The DNA of the CDR3 is TGTGCCAGCATTTCGGATGCCCCGGGAGAAGCTTTCTTT.

This clonotype appeared many times. The chain joins TRBV28 to TRBJ1-1; tentatively, D is TRBD1 (5 bases). V was shortened by 5 bases and J by 7 bases, with 11 bases between the two germline ends. Germline loops: CDR1 MDHEN, CDR2 SYDVKM. The length of the CDR3 is 12 residues. Written as DNA, the CDR3 is TGTGCCAGCAGTGGTGAGGGGATTGAAGCTTTCTTT. It specifies CASSGEGIEAFF.

This clonotype was counted ten times or more. The chain combines TRBV6-2 or TRBV6-3 with TRBJ2-6; D is unresolved. Germline CDR1 and CDR2: MNHEY and SVGEGT. Trimming took off 2 bases at V and 0 bases at J, with 5 bases between the two ends. CDR3 length equals 15 residues. The chain's CDR3 is CASSYSFSGANVLTF. CDR3 sequence (DNA): TGTGCCAGCAGTTACAGTTTCTCTGGGGCCAACGTCCTGACTTTC.

The CDR3 bases are TGCAGCTCCCGGGGGGTTCTGACAGATACGCAGTATTTT. Residues: CSSRGVLTDTQYF. The chain couples TRBV29-1 to TRBJ2-3; TRBD2 agrees at 7 bases. Looked up from germline, CDR1 is SQVTM and CDR2 is ANQGSEA. V lost 8 bases to trimming and J lost 3 bases; unmatched junction nucleotides: 8. The CDR3 spans 13 residues.

This clonotype was counted ten times or more. This sequence joins TRBV6-1 and TRBJ1-2; D unresolved. The CDR3 is made up of 14 amino acids. Germline assignment: CDR1 MNHNS and CDR2 SASEGT. The V gene lost 7 bases and the J gene lost 0 bases, with 12 bases spanning the gap. The CDR3: CASTQDGANYGYTF. CDR3 DNA: TGTGCCAGCACCCAGGACGGGGCTAACTATGGCTACACCTTC.

This clonotype was seen repeatedly, ten times or more. V usage is TRBV2 and J usage is TRBJ1-1; no clear D. Germline V gene lookup returns CDR1 SNHLY and CDR2 FYNNEI. V gave up 3 bases and J gave up 3 bases, with 8 bases separating them. This CDR3 has 13 residues. The CDR3 coding sequence is TGTGCCAGCAGTGAGGGCACCTACACTGAAGCTTTCTTT. This encodes CASSEGTYTEAFF.

The CDR3: CASSSPGANTGELFF. Here the CDR3 DNA reads TGTGCCAGCAGCTCTCCGGGGGCCAACACCGGGGAGCTGTTTTTT. V is TRBV7-3 and J is TRBJ2-2, with D perhaps assigned TRBD1 or TRBD2 (6 bases each). The CDR3 sequence is 15 residues long. The ends were cut back, 4 bases at V and 2 bases at J, with 11 bases in the middle. CDR1 is SGHTA, CDR2 FQGTGA, per germline.

The chain recombines TRBV7-9 with TRBJ1-1, with unresolved D. The CDR3 consists of 12 residues. Germline V gene lookup returns CDR1 SEHNR and CDR2 FQNEAQ (reference sequence). The V end lost 5 bases, the J end lost 8 bases, and 12 bases lay between the germline ends. In DNA, the CDR3 is TGTGCCAGCAGCGAAGTTGCGCCGGAAGCTTTCTTT. It specifies CASSEVAPEAFF.

This rearrangement joins TRBV20-1 to TRBJ2-3; 7 positions match TRBD2. The germline V gene encodes CDR1 DFQATT and CDR2 SNEGSKA (reference sequence). The CDR3 is 15 amino acids. Trimming cost V 6 bases and J 1 base; bases outside gene matches: 10. The CDR3 loop reads CSALPLGGGTDTQYF. As DNA, the CDR3 is TGCAGTGCCTTACCACTTGGGGGGGGCACAGATACGCAGTATTTT.

This clonotype appeared many times. V is TRBV20-1 and J is TRBJ2-7; D is uncertain. This CDR3 region has 11 residues. With 1 base removed from V and 4 bases from J, the gap between germline ends came to 5 bases. CDR1 is DFQATT, CDR2 SNEGSKA, per germline (reference sequence). This CDR3 reads CSARAEYEQYF. CDR3 nucleotides: TGCAGTGCTAGAGCCGAGTACGAGCAGTACTTC.

This clonotype turned up a few times. This sequence joins TRBV18 and TRBJ2-7; 10 bases agree with TRBD2. This CDR3 contains 16 residues. V lost 5 bases, J lost 0 bases, and 7 bases stayed unmatched. Germline V gene data show CDR1 as KGHSH and CDR2 as LQKENI. In DNA, the CDR3 is TGTGCCAGCTCAGCATTCCTAGCGGGGGCCTCCTACGAGCAGTACTTC. Amino acid sequence: CASSAFLAGASYEQYF.

The table lists this clonotype with a few counts. V and J are TRBV12-3 or TRBV12-4 and TRBJ2-2; TRBD1 might be the D (5 bases). This CDR3 contains 14 residues. Deletions cut 6 bases from V and 4 bases from J, with 12 bases between. The CDR3: CASSLQGSTGELFF. The CDR3 coding sequence is TGTGCCAGCAGCCTCCAGGGATCCACCGGGGAGCTGTTTTTT.